Listed below are T cell receptor beta chains from one sample, sequenced in a study of naive and memory T cell subsets. TCRdb processed the 5' RACE reads anew with MiXCR; each CDR3 protein has one entry. The sample lists roughly 62,000 distinct CDR3 sequences, approximately 8.5% seen once, with roughly a fifth in the top ten. The receptors stem from a female donor in good health. Each CDR3 is given with its conserved first and last residue. A D gene is named only where the DNA matches it firmly. The size of a clone is reported for some rows only, either as once, few or many, or as a class for expanded clones.

D gene	V gene	J gene	clone size	CDR3 protein	CDR3 DNA
TRBD1	TRBV28	TRBJ2-4	many	CASRPLPGQAEVAKNIQYF	TGTGCCAGCAGGCCACTTCCGGGACAGGCCGAGGTAGCCAAAAACATTCAGTACTTC
TRBD1	TRBV19	TRBJ1-2	once	CASSIAQGAYGYTF	TGTGCCAGTAGTATAGCACAGGGGGCCTATGGCTACACCTTC
TRBD2	TRBV6-4	TRBJ2-1	few	CASSVGGRATYEQFF	TGTGCCAGCAGTGTAGGCGGGAGGGCCACATATGAGCAGTTCTTC
-	TRBV19	TRBJ1-1	few	CASSILGNTEAFF	TGTGCCAGTAGTATACTTGGGAACACTGAAGCTTTCTTT
-	TRBV9	TRBJ2-2	few	CASSAMNTGELFF	TGTGCCAGCAGCGCGATGAACACCGGGGAGCTGTTTTTT
-	TRBV5-1	TRBJ2-2	few	CASSLVPGVDGELFF	TGCGCCAGCAGCTTGGTTCCAGGGGTCGACGGGGAGCTGTTTTTT
TRBD2	TRBV24-1	TRBJ2-1	few	CATSRAGDFYNEQFF	TGTGCCACCAGTAGAGCGGGGGACTTTTACAATGAGCAGTTCTTC
TRBD1	TRBV6-4	TRBJ2-1	-	CASSDGTGFRNEQFF	TGTGCCAGCAGTGACGGGACAGGGTTTCGCAATGAGCAGTTCTTC
-	TRBV6-2/TRBV6-3	TRBJ1-5	-	CASSTPRVYTNQPQHF	TGTGCCAGCAGTACCCCCCGCGTGTACACCAATCAGCCCCAGCATTTT
-	TRBV9	TRBJ1-2	few	CASSVGGDYGYTF	TGTGCCAGCAGCGTGGGGGGTGACTATGGCTACACCTTC
-	TRBV28	TRBJ1-5	few	CASRLERSNQPQHF	TGTGCCAGCAGGCTAGAGAGGAGCAATCAGCCCCAGCATTTT
TRBD1	TRBV12-3/TRBV12-4	TRBJ2-1	-	CASSPTGVSYNEQFF	TGTGCCAGCAGTCCAACAGGGGTTTCCTACAATGAGCAGTTCTTC
TRBD1	TRBV12-3/TRBV12-4	TRBJ2-2	few	CASSKPGQGARTGELFF	TGTGCCAGCAGTAAACCGGGACAGGGGGCGAGGACCGGGGAGCTGTTTTTT
TRBD2	TRBV20-1	TRBJ2-7	-	CSALDRAGGEDEQYF	TGCAGTGCCTTGGATAGGGCGGGAGGGGAGGACGAGCAGTACTTC
-	TRBV19	TRBJ2-1	many	CASSPTSSSYNEQFF	TGTGCCAGTAGTCCCACTAGCAGTTCGTACAATGAGCAGTTCTTC
-	TRBV3-1	TRBJ2-5	-	CASSQDLRGGSPQETQYF	TGTGCCAGCAGCCAAGATCTAAGAGGAGGGAGCCCCCAAGAGACCCAGTACTTC
-	TRBV6-1	TRBJ1-4	-	CASSEPGVLDEKLFF	TGTGCCAGCAGTGAACCAGGGGTCCTAGACGAAAAACTGTTTTTT
-	TRBV16	TRBJ2-2	many	CASSPLRQPRGAGELFF	TGTGCCAGCAGCCCCCTCCGACAGCCTCGAGGGGCCGGGGAGCTGTTTTTT
-	TRBV11-3	TRBJ1-1	many	CASSLVDSGYTEAFF	TGTGCCAGCAGCTTAGTGGACAGCGGCTACACTGAAGCTTTCTTT
-	TRBV27	TRBJ2-2	-	CASSWNTGELFF	TGTGCCAGCAGTTGGAACACCGGGGAGCTGTTTTTT
-	TRBV5-1	TRBJ2-2	-	CASSLGPPGRAHRNTGELFF	TGCGCCAGCAGCTTGGGCCCCCCGGGCAGGGCCCATCGGAACACCGGGGAGCTGTTTTTT
-	TRBV5-1	TRBJ1-3	few	CASSLDGSSGNTIYF	TGCGCCAGCAGCCTCGACGGAAGCTCTGGAAACACCATATATTTT
TRBD1	TRBV27	TRBJ1-1	many	CASSSAGGLNTEAFF	TGTGCCAGCAGTTCAGCAGGGGGCCTCAACACTGAAGCTTTCTTT
-	TRBV4-2	TRBJ1-4	-	CASSQEPMQARDEKLFF	TGTGCCAGCAGCCAAGAACCCATGCAGGCCAGAGATGAAAAACTGTTTTTT
-	TRBV15	TRBJ2-7	many	CATSRVAGPYEQYF	TGTGCCACCAGCAGAGTCGCAGGGCCCTACGAGCAGTACTTC
TRBD1	TRBV2	TRBJ1-5	few	CASSSFEWEGAQNQPQHF	TGTGCCAGCAGTTCTTTTGAGTGGGAGGGGGCGCAGAATCAGCCCCAGCATTTT
-	TRBV3-1	TRBJ2-5	many	CASSQWRGPQETQYF	TGTGCCAGCAGCCAATGGCGGGGCCCCCAAGAGACCCAGTACTTC
-	TRBV5-1	TRBJ2-4	-	CASSLRDKIIQYF	TGCGCCAGCAGCCTCCGGGACAAGATCATTCAGTACTTC
TRBD1	TRBV24-1	TRBJ2-1	few	CATSETGQGYNEQFF	TGTGCCACCAGTGAAACGGGACAGGGATACAATGAGCAGTTCTTC